A selection of T cell receptor beta chains follows, all from one sample in a study of blood T cell repertoires in COVID-19. The repertoire was sequenced with immunoSEQ multiplex PCR; TCRdb's copy has only in-frame clones and lacks some. This table holds approximately 480,000 clones, around 90% found once. The sequenced sample was PBMCs or T cells enriched from blood (not recorded which). Source of these receptors: a young woman who had recovered from COVID-19. The CDR3 runs from the conserved cysteine through the conserved F or W. A D gene is named only where the DNA matches it firmly. Part of the rows lack a size; the others show once, few, many or a class for expanded clones.

V	D	size	J	DNA	CDR3
TRBV5-5	TRBD1	.	TRBJ2-1	TGTGCCAGCAGCTTGTATGAAGTCCCGGGACAGGGTGGGTCCTACAATGAGCAGTTCTTC	CASSLYEVPGQGGSYNEQFF
TRBV9	TRBD2	.	TRBJ2-3	TGTGCCAGCAGCTCTAGCGGGGTCCCAGATACGCAGTATTTT	CASSSSGVPDTQYF
TRBV3-1/TRBV3-2	TRBD2	.	TRBJ2-5	TGTGCCAGCAGCCTCCTCACTGCGGGGGGGCGACAGACCCAGTACTTC	CASSLLTAGGRQTQYF
TRBV27	TRBD2	few	TRBJ2-3	TGTGCCAGCAGTTTAAGAGGGCCGCTAGCGGAGGGGCCAGATACGCAGTATTTT	CASSLRGPLAEGPDTQYF
TRBV19	.	.	TRBJ2-7	TGTGCCAGTAGTACCGGACGGGGGATAGGGAACTACGAGCAGTACTTC	CASSTGRGIGNYEQYF
TRBV6-5	TRBD2	.	TRBJ2-3	TGTGCCAGTTCATGGGGGGGTACGCAGTATTTT	CASSWGGTQYF
TRBV3-1/TRBV3-2	.	once	TRBJ2-5	TGTGCCAGCAGCCAAGCTAAGGGGGGGGTGGAAGAGACCCAGTACTTC	CASSQAKGGVEETQYF
TRBV18	TRBD1	.	TRBJ1-6	TGTGCCACCTCCCAATCGACAGGGCAGGATAATTCACCCCTCCACTTT	CATSQSTGQDNSPLHF
TRBV7-8	TRBD2	few	TRBJ2-2	TGTGCCAGCAGTCGTAGCGGGGGGGTTTACACCGGGGAGCTGTTTTTT	CASSRSGGVYTGELFF
TRBV5-1	TRBD1	.	TRBJ2-7	TGCGCCAGCAGCCCTGGGACAGCCGAGCAGTACTTC	CASSPGTAEQYF
TRBV4-2	.	.	TRBJ2-7	TGTGCCAGCAGCCAAGACAGAGGAGGGGCCGAGCAGTACTTC	CASSQDRGGAEQYF
TRBV5-6	TRBD2	.	TRBJ2-3	TGTGCCAGCAGCTGGAGCTCACTAGCGGGGGGCACAGATACGCAGTATTTT	CASSWSSLAGGTDTQYF
TRBV9	.	.	TRBJ2-1	TGTGCCAGCAGCGTAGGACACCAGCTCTACAATGAGCAGTTCTTC	CASSVGHQLYNEQFF
TRBV19	TRBD1	.	TRBJ1-2	TGTGCCAGTGCCACTGGGATCCTGGGACAGTATGGCTACACCTTC	CASATGILGQYGYTF
TRBV7-2	TRBD1	.	TRBJ1-2	TGTGCCAGCAGCCCGGGACAGGGGGACTATGGCTACACCTTC	CASSPGQGDYGYTF
TRBV13	TRBD2	.	TRBJ2-5	TGTGCCAGCAGCTTACGCGGGGGGCGGCAAGAGACCCAGTACTTC	CASSLRGGRQETQYF
TRBV5-5	.	.	TRBJ1-2	TGTGCCAGCAGCTCCTCGACAGGACCGGGGTTCTATGGCTACACCTTC	CASSSSTGPGFYGYTF
TRBV7-2	.	.	TRBJ1-1	TGTGCCAGCAGCCGTCCCTCGGGGGTTAACACTGAAGCTTTCTTT	CASSRPSGVNTEAFF
TRBV28	TRBD1	few	TRBJ2-3	TGTGCCAGCAGTTTCGTCGCGTTCTGGGACAGGGGGGAAGATACGCAGTATTTT	CASSFVAFWDRGEDTQYF
TRBV18	TRBD1	.	TRBJ1-1	TGTGCCAGCTCACCTCTTACGGACAGGGGGCCGGCCACTGAAGCTTTCTTT	CASSPLTDRGPATEAFF
TRBV4-1	.	many	TRBJ1-1	TGCGCCAGCAGCCTTCTCCCCCAGGGGAGATGGATGAACACTGAAGCTTTCTTT	CASSLLPQGRWMNTEAFF
TRBV7-8	.	.	TRBJ2-3	TGTGCCAGCAGCCCTGATAGCGGTAAACGGACAGATACGCAGTATTTT	CASSPDSGKRTDTQYF
TRBV9	TRBD2	.	TRBJ2-7	TGTGCCAGCAGCGCGCGGGGGGGCCTAGGAAACGAGCAGTACTTC	CASSARGGLGNEQYF
TRBV30	.	.	TRBJ1-1	TGTGCCTGGACCTTCGGGGGGGGAGGAACTGAAGCTTTCTTT	CAWTFGGGGTEAFF
TRBV9	.	.	TRBJ2-2	TGTGCCAGCAGCGTAGGAGGGTCGAGGACCGGGGAGCTGTTTTTT	CASSVGGSRTGELFF
TRBV21-1	.	.	TRBJ1-6	TGTGCCAGCAGCAATATACAACTCGGGGTTTCACCCCTCCACTTT	CASSNIQLGVSPLHF
TRBV5-6	.	.	TRBJ1-2	TGTGCCAGCAGCTTGGCGCAGGGGAGCTATGGCTACACCTTC	CASSLAQGSYGYTF
TRBV12-3/TRBV12-4	.	.	TRBJ1-2	TGTGCCACCCCTCGGGAGGGCGACTATGGCTACACCTTC	CATPREGDYGYTF
TRBV6-5	TRBD1	.	TRBJ2-7	TGTGCCACCCAACGGACAGGACCCCACGAGCAGTACTTC	CATQRTGPHEQYF
TRBV27	.	once	TRBJ2-1	TGTGCCAGCAAAACAGCCCTTTATAATGAGCAGTTCTTC	CASKTALYNEQFF
TRBV3-1/TRBV3-2	.	.	TRBJ1-2	TGTGCCAGCAGCCAAAGGGAGGGATGGAACTATGGCTACACCTTC	CASSQREGWNYGYTF
TRBV27	TRBD1	.	TRBJ1-2	TGTGCCAGCACCCACCCGACAGGGTTGGGAGGCTACACCTTC	CASTHPTGLGGYTF
TRBV29-1	.	.	TRBJ2-2	TGCAGCGGACAAAGAGATCCAGACACCGGGGAGCTGTTTTTT	CSGQRDPDTGELFF
TRBV6-5	TRBD1	once	TRBJ1-5	TGTGCCAGCAGTCACAGGGGAGGCAATCAGCCCCAGCATTTT	CASSHRGGNQPQHF
TRBV9	.	once	TRBJ1-2	TGTGCCAGCAGCGAGGGATCCGGGAACAACTATGGCTACACCTTC	CASSEGSGNNYGYTF
TRBV15	.	.	TRBJ2-6	TGTGCCACCAGCAGAGACCGAGGCACTGGGGCCAACGTCCTGACTTTC	CATSRDRGTGANVLTF
TRBV6-2/TRBV6-3	TRBD1	.	TRBJ1-5	TGTGCCAGCAGTGACCAGGGGGATCAGCCCCAGCATTTT	CASSDQGDQPQHF
TRBV19	TRBD1	.	TRBJ1-2	TGTGCCAGTCCCATTTCCGGGACAGGGCAAGGCTACACCTTC	CASPISGTGQGYTF
TRBV15	.	.	TRBJ2-7	TGTGCCACCAGCAGGACCAGGGGCGGAGGTAACGCCGAGCAGTACTTC	CATSRTRGGGNAEQYF
TRBV2	TRBD1	.	TRBJ1-2	TGTGCCAGCAGTGTGGGACAGGGGGACTATGGCTACACCTTC	CASSVGQGDYGYTF
TRBV5-1	.	.	TRBJ2-3	TGCGCCAGCAGCAAACTACAGGGAGGCACAGATACGCAGTATTTT	CASSKLQGGTDTQYF
TRBV30	TRBD2	once	TRBJ2-3	TGTGCCTGGAATAAGCGGGGGGGCACAGATACGCAGTATTTT	CAWNKRGGTDTQYF
TRBV5-1	.	.	TRBJ1-2	TGCGCCAGCAGCTTGGAAGGTCTAGCTAACTATGGCTACACCTTC	CASSLEGLANYGYTF
TRBV10-1	TRBD1	.	TRBJ1-1	TGCGCCAGCAGTGACCCGGGACAGGAAGCTTTCTTT	CASSDPGQEAFF
TRBV30	TRBD1	.	TRBJ1-4	TGTGCCTGGAGTGCTTTAGGGACAGGAGAAAAACTGTTTTTT	CAWSALGTGEKLFF
TRBV10-3	.	.	TRBJ1-1	TGTGCCATCTCTTCGAGGGGGGGACCTTGGGGCACTGAAGCTTTCTTT	CAISSRGGPWGTEAFF
TRBV12-2	.	.	TRBJ1-4	TGTGCAAGTCGCTTAGTTCCCTCTCGGTCGAATGAAAAACTGTTTTTT	CASRLVPSRSNEKLFF
TRBV5-1	TRBD1	.	TRBJ1-6	TGCGCCAGCTCGACAGGGTTTAACTCACCCCTCCACTTT	CASSTGFNSPLHF
TRBV19	TRBD1	.	TRBJ1-4	TGTGCCAGTAGTGCGGACAGGGGGCCAGAAAAACTGTTTTTT	CASSADRGPEKLFF
TRBV28	.	.	TRBJ1-3	TGTGCCAGCAGTTCGGGTTTGGTTGCTAGCTCTGGAAACACCATATATTTT	CASSSGLVASSGNTIYF
TRBV6-5	.	.	TRBJ2-7	TGTGCCAGCGGGCGGGGGCTTGGGGGTTTTTACGAGCAGTACTTC	CASGRGLGGFYEQYF
TRBV10-1	.	.	TRBJ1-5	TGCGCCAGCAGTGAGATGTCAGGAAATCTGCAGCCCCAGCATTTT	CASSEMSGNLQPQHF
TRBV5-1	TRBD2	.	TRBJ2-4	TGCGCCAGCAGCCCCCGACTAGCGGGGGTTATAACCAAAAACATTCAGTACTTC	CASSPRLAGVITKNIQYF
TRBV12-3/TRBV12-4	.	.	TRBJ1-1	TGTGCCAGCAGCCTGGACCGACCGGGGGCTTTCTTT	CASSLDRPGAFF
TRBV12-5	TRBD1	.	TRBJ1-1	TGTGCTAGTGGTTTGGTACTCGGGACAGATCAGCACACTGAAGCTTTCTTT	CASGLVLGTDQHTEAFF
TRBV6-2/TRBV6-3	.	.	TRBJ2-7	TGTGCCAGCAGTTACAGAAGGGAGGTGAACGAGCAGTACTTC	CASSYRREVNEQYF
TRBV2	.	.	TRBJ1-2	TGTGCCAGCAGTGTACACGATTCGGGATATGGCTACACCTTC	CASSVHDSGYGYTF
TRBV7-9	.	.	TRBJ1-6	TGTGCCAGCAGCTCTACCTTTTATAATTCACCCCTCCACTTT	CASSSTFYNSPLHF
TRBV29-1	TRBD1	.	TRBJ2-4	TGCAGCGTACGACAGGGGGCGATTTCCAAAAACATTCAGTACTTC	CSVRQGAISKNIQYF
TRBV9	TRBD1	.	TRBJ1-1	TGTGCCAGCAGCATCCAACAGGGGGAAGCTTTCTTT	CASSIQQGEAFF